The clone carrying this TCR beta chain was detected only a few times. The antigen is undetermined. CD4 T cells were positively selected, then CD8 T cells from the CD4-negative fraction. Cells stained for CD3, CD4, CD8, CD45RA and CD27 were sorted into four subsets. These data belong to a study of naive and memory T cell subsets. Both TRBC1 and TRBC2 were covered by a beta constant-region primer of two equimolar oligonucleotides. The ligated cDNA underwent four PCR rounds using SP2 and nested alpha and beta constant-region primers. TCRdb recomputed calls from the UMI-ligation and nested PCR reads with MiXCR, one row per CDR3 protein. The sample holds around 110,000 distinct CDR3 sequences, 36% seen once. Regarding the study as a whole: In CD4 and CD8 cells, diversity dropped from naive through EMRA.

The CDR3 covers 15 residues. CDR1 LGHDT and CDR2 YNNKEL come from the germline V gene (reference sequence). J gave up 6 bases and V 1 base, and 6 bases lay outside the gene matches. Sequencing used central memory CD4+ T cells from blood. The chain recombines TRBV3-1 with TRBJ1-5; the match to TRBD1 covers 7 bases. The TCR comes from a human donor in good health. CDR3 sequence: CASSQGRGGLQPQHF. The CDR3 bases are TGTGCCAGCAGCCAAGGGCGAGGGGGCCTTCAGCCCCAGCATTTT.